The present entry profiles one T cell receptor beta chain with its context. The antigen it binds to is not known. The read ends 3 residues before the CDR3 terminus; that terminus is restored from the germline J gene. Using the immunoSEQ assay, multiplex PCR amplified TCR beta CDR3 regions from an average of roughly 1,100 ng of genomic DNA per sample. To correct primer bias, the assay used a complete synthetic TCR repertoire to set an amplification baseline. The amplicons were sequenced using the Illumina platform. As for the authors' bioinformatics: Sequence errors were corrected by clustering with frequency ratios and a modified nearest-neighbor algorithm, and the sequences were then analyzed in the immunoSEQ Analyzer using IMGT gene definitions. At each rarefaction depth, TCR richness and evenness were averaged across 20 rarefaction repeats, and any sample with fewer sequences than the depth was left out. Wilcoxon rank sum tests with FDR correction were used to compare relative abundances of V, D and J genes between the groups. Blinded duplicates gave an intraclass correlation of 95.6% for TCR richness and an average of roughly 76% across 66 gene segments. In its TCRdb copy, this immuneACCESS table keeps in-frame sequences only and misses some clones. Where compared with another copy, unresolved V genes explain less than half of these, and the others have no known cause. V, J and clone size are those of that table, while D and trimming were read from the DNA. The sample's table lists a count of more than 25,000 clones. The top ten constitute about 23% of the sample.

The data were taken from a study of T cells in women clearing cervical HPV infection listed by TCRdb under 2018. About the full investigation: Cases were 25 women with histologically confirmed HPV16-related CIN3 or worse, including a couple of invasive cancers. The 20 to 30 controls were women who cleared a single incident HPV16 infection within 12 months without developing precancer or cancer. Case blood was taken at the visit when the lesion was first identified, whereas control blood was taken when infection was no longer detected. Among cases, blood sampling came a median of roughly 150 days after lesion detection, with an interquartile range of roughly 85 to 200 days. Since only a few of the women had HLA typing available, the possibility that HLA type was acting as a confounder could not be ruled out. Nested within Costa Rica's Guanacaste HPV Natural History Study, an exploratory proof-of-principle case-control study compared TCR repertoires across cervical HPV16 outcomes. Cases and controls were matched on year of sample collection and on age within five years. Cases had a median age of around 32 years compared with 38 for controls, and baseline characteristics showed no significant differences between the groups. In the parent cohort, some 9,900 women aged 18 or older were enrolled in Guanacaste, Costa Rica, during about 1993 to 1995 and then followed for under nine years. Five blinded duplicates per group were added as quality controls, giving some 60 samples: 50 participants and some 10 replicates. General conclusions and limits of the study: Cases had lower TRBV6-7 relative abundance than controls (0.11% versus 0.16%; Bonferroni P = 0.0008). Because the number of T cells per sample was unknown, the richness differences could reflect varying T-cell content rather than repertoire biology. By combining richness with V gene abundances, random forest classifiers separated cases from controls with an estimated AUC of about 0.82. The cross-sectional design could not show whether associations preceded infection or resulted from it; effector/memory subsets and HPV-specific T cells were not isolated. CIN3+ cases had significantly higher TCR repertoire richness than controls across sequencing depths, but evenness did not differ between the groups.

Every participant had a single incident cervical HPV16 infection, and women with prevalent HPV16 infections were excluded. Cervical HPV DNA was detected by MY09/MY11 PCR, and genotyping was performed by dot-blot hybridization. About 14 mL of heparinized blood were centrifuged, and the buffy coat was aliquoted, frozen at -30°C, then stored at -80°C. QIAGEN kits were used to extract genomic DNA from the buffy coat specimens. There are 14 amino acids in the CDR3, from cysteine to phenylalanine inclusive. Sequencing covers 33 bases of the CDR3, shown here with the frame starting at base 1. The germline V gene (reference sequence) yields LNHDA for CDR1 and SQIVND for CDR2. Cut back by 6 bases and 0 bases, the V and J ends lie 12 bases apart.

The chain joins TRBV19 to TRBJ2-7; the D gene is possibly TRBD1, with 5 bases matching. This TCR was sampled from a woman between 18 and 70 years old with a cervical HPV16 infection that either progressed to CIN3+ or cleared (not recorded which). The sequencing input was blood buffy coat. The CDR3 region reads CASSKGPSSYEQYF. The covered CDR3 bases are TGTGCCAGTAGCAAGGGGCCCAGCTCCTACGAG.